Listed below are T cell receptor beta chains from one sample, sequenced in a study of technical replicates of blood from several donors. Sequencing used immunoSEQ multiplex PCR; TCRdb keeps in-frame clones, though not all of them. This table has some 70,000 clones, approximately 90% appearing once. Sample: T cells isolated from PBMCs. Receptors were obtained from a human donor in good health. Each CDR3 is given with its conserved first and last residue. A D gene is named only where the DNA matches it firmly. Some rows mark clone size as missing; the rest say once, few, many or name a class of expanded clone.

j_call cdr3_length d_call v_call clone_size cdr3_nt cdr3_aa
TRBJ1-5 13 NA TRBV4-1 NA TGCGCCAGCAGCCAAGAATTTCGGCAGCCCCAGCATTTT CASSQEFRQPQHF
TRBJ2-6 15 NA TRBV18 NA TGTGCCAGCTCGTCCGACAAGGCTGGGGCCAACGTCCTGACTTTC CASSSDKAGANVLTF
TRBJ2-7 16 TRBD1 TRBV5-1 NA TGCGCCAGCAGCGGGGACGGACAGGGAATACTCTACGAGCAGTACTTC CASSGDGQGILYEQYF
TRBJ2-7 14 NA TRBV11-1 NA TGTGCCAGCAGCGCCGACAGGGAGGTGAGCGAGCAGTACTTC CASSADREVSEQYF
TRBJ1-5 17 NA TRBV4-1 NA TGCGCCAGCAGCCAAGTAGGAGGGGAGTCTTCCAATCAGCCCCAGCATTTT CASSQVGGESSNQPQHF
TRBJ2-7 15 TRBD2 TRBV27 NA TGTGCCAGCAGTTATCGAGCGGGAGGGCTCCACGAGCAGTACTTC CASSYRAGGLHEQYF
TRBJ2-7 13 NA TRBV28 NA TGTGCCAGCAGTTTATTAACCACGGACGAGCAGTACTTC CASSLLTTDEQYF
TRBJ1-2 16 TRBD1 TRBV28 NA TGTGCCAGCACCGGAGGACAGGGACGGCCTAACTATGGCTACACCTTC CASTGGQGRPNYGYTF
TRBJ1-3 12 NA TRBV29-1 NA TGCAGCGTGCGGGGAAGTGGAAACACCATATATTTT CSVRGSGNTIYF
TRBJ2-3 14 NA TRBV5-1 NA TGCGCCAGCGTCCTGACTAGGAGCACAGATACGCAGTATTTT CASVLTRSTDTQYF
TRBJ2-7 15 TRBD1 TRBV11-3 NA TGTGCCAGCAGCTTAGAGGGACAGGGGGCTGGTGAGCAGTACTTC CASSLEGQGAGEQYF
TRBJ2-2 15 NA TRBV2 NA TGTGCCAGCAAAGGTCGGGGAGCGGTATCCGGGGAGCTGTTTTTT CASKGRGAVSGELFF
TRBJ2-7 15 TRBD1 TRBV28 NA TGTGCCAGCAGGGAACCGGGACAGGGATCCTACGAGCAGTACTTC CASREPGQGSYEQYF
TRBJ2-7 14 NA TRBV6-5 NA TGTGCCAGCAGTTCCACAGGGTCCTCCTACGAGCAGTACTTC CASSSTGSSYEQYF
TRBJ1-4 14 NA TRBV19 once TGTGCCAGTAGTATGGCGGGAATAGGTGAAAAACTGTTTTTT CASSMAGIGEKLFF
TRBJ2-1 12 NA TRBV19 few TGTGCCAGTAGTATAGATATACGGGAGCAGTTCTTC CASSIDIREQFF
TRBJ1-1 15 TRBD1 TRBV15 NA TGTGCCACCAGCAGATGGGGACAGGGAAGCACTGAAGCTTTCTTT CATSRWGQGSTEAFF
TRBJ1-2 13 NA TRBV5-1 few TGCGCCAGCAGCTTGGAGGAGGCAGGCGGCTACACCTTC CASSLEEAGGYTF
TRBJ2-3 15 TRBD2 TRBV4-1 NA TGCGCCAGCAGCTTTCTAGCGGGAGTAGCAGATACGCAGTATTTT CASSFLAGVADTQYF
TRBJ2-3 15 TRBD2 TRBV7-2 NA TGTGCCAGCAGCTTAAGCGGGACGGGAACAGATACGCAGTATTTT CASSLSGTGTDTQYF